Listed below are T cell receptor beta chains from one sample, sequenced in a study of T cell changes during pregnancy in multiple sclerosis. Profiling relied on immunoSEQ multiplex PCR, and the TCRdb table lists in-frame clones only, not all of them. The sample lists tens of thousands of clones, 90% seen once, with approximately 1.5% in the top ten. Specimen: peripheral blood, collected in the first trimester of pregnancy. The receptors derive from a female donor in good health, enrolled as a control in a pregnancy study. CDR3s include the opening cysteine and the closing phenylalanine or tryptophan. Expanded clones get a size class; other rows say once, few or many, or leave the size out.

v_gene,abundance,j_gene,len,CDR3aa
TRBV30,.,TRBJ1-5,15,CAWSVLGQGVQPQHF
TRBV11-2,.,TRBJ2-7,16,CASSLVSASFTYEQYF
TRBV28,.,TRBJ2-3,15,CASSSTGMYTDTQYF
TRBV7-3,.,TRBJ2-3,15,CASSFRGGAEDTQYF
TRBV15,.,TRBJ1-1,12,CATSRDRAEAFF
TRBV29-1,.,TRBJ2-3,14,CSVEPSGGTDTQYF
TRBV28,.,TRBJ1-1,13,CASSSGGQTEAFF
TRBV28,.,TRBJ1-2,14,CASSLSRVNYGYTF
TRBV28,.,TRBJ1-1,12,CATSQGIFQAFF
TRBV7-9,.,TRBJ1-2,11,CASSLEGVGTF
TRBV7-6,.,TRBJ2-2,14,CASSLGGGAGELFF
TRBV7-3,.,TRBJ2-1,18,CASSLGKASRLAEGEQFF
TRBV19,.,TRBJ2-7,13,CASGQGDVYEQYF
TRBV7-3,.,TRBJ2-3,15,CASSAGGRNTDTQYF
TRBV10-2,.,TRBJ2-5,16,CASRGLAGTAQETQYF
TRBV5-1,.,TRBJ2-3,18,CASSARTSGGEFTDTQYF
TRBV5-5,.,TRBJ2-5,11,CASSFKETQYF
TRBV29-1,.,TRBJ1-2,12,CSVGETGYGYTF
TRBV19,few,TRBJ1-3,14,CASQRAGGLNTIYF
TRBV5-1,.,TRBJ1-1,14,CASSLEGGSSEAFF
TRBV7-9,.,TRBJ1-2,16,CASSPLQGGAGYGYTF
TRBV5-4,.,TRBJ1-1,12,CASSLREDEAFF
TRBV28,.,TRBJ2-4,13,CASSFEGGDIQYF
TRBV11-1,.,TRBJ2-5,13,CASSLRLQETQYF
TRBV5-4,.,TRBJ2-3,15,CASGLFSQGTDTQYF
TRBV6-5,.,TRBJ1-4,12,CATRGGNEKLFF
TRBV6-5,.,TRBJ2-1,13,CAARLAGANEQFF